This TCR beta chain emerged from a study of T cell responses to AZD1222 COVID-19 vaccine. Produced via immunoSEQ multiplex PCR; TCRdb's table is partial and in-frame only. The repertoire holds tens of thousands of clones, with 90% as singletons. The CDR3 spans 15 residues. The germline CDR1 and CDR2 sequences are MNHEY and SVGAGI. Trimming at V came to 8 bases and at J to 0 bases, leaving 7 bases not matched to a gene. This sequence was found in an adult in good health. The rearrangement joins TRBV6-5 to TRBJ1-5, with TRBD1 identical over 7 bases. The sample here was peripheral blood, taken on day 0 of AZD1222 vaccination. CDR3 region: CASRRDSYSNQPQHF. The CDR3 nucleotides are TGTGCCAGCCGCAGGGACAGCTATAGCAATCAGCCCCAGCATTTT.